The sequence of this TCR beta chain was determined in a study of persistence of HIV-infected CD4 T cells. Looking at the study overall: A median of 8 years of suppressive ART preceded sampling.

With respect to this clone: Its antigen is currently unknown.

The libraries were made with immunoSEQ version 4 in survey mode. Sequencing was performed with immunoSEQ multiplex PCR; in TCRdb, only in-frame clones are kept and a portion is missing. Of about 28,000 clones listed, roughly 78% are singletons. Study findings and constraints: Antigen-responding cells were enriched for degenerate expanded CDR3beta sequences.

Stimulation used approximately 9.6 ug/mL lysate from CMV-infected fibroblasts. CD40L/CD69 double-negative CD45RO-high memory CD4+ T cells were collected. Donors had CD4+ T cell counts above 400 cells/uL and were CMV-seropositive. The CDR3 totals 13 residues. Trimming took 3 bases from V and 3 from J, leaving 12 bases between them. The germline V gene has CDR1 DFQATT and CDR2 SNEGSKA (reference sequence). The J gene is TRBJ2-7, the V gene TRBV20-1; maybe TRBD1 (5 bases). The material sequenced was CD4+ T cells sorted from PBMCs after roughly 18-hour stimulation, taken from a patient who received antiretroviral therapy. The sequence was obtained from an adult man with HIV who was CMV-seropositive. CDR3: CSASGQGIYEQYF. The CDR3 DNA follows: TGCAGTGCTAGTGGGCAGGGTATCTACGAGCAGTACTTC.